This T cell receptor beta chain was observed in a study of cytomegalovirus exposure and HLA in healthy donors. Study conclusions and caveats: Roughly even sequencing depth across donors was the assumption behind the presence/absence analyses.

The PCR contained 60 Vbeta and 13 Jbeta primers. The protocol was immunoSEQ multiplex PCR, while the TCRdb copy is restricted to in-frame clones and leaves out a portion. The sample records under 150,000 clones, 76% being singletons. CDR1 is GTSNPN, CDR2 SVGIG, per germline (reference sequence). This CDR3 region has 14 residues. Trimming stripped 0 bases from V and 4 bases from J, with 12 bases between. This clone is a singleton in its sample. No antigen is known for it. This clonotype was obtained from a woman aged 40 to 50 in good health and CMV-seronegative. Sequenced material: PBMCs. This sequence joins TRBV30 and TRBJ2-5; possibly TRBD1 for D (7 bases). CDR3 residues: CAWSVAGGGETQYF. The CDR3 DNA is TGTGCCTGGAGTGTGGCAGGGGGAGGAGAGACCCAGTACTTC.